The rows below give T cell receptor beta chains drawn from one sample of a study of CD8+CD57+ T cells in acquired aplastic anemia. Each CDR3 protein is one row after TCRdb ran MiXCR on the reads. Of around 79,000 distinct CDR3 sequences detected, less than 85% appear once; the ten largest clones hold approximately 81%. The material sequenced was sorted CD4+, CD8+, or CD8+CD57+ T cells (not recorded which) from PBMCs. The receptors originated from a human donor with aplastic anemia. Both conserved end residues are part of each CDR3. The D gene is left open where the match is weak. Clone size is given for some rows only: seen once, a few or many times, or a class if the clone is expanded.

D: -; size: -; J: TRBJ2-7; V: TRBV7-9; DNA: TGTGCCAGCAGTAAGGGGCTCTACGAGCAGTACTTC; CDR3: CASSKGLYEQYF
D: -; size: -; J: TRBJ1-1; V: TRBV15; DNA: TGTGCCACCAGCGGAAGCAGGGGCACTGAAGCTTTCTTT; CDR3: CATSGSRGTEAFF
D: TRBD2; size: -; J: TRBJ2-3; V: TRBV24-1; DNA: TGTGCCACGAGCCCGACTAGCGGGAGTCGGAATACGCAGTATTTT; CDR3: CATSPTSGSRNTQYF
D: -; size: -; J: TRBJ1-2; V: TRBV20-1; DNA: TGCAGTGCTAGCGGAGGGAACTATGGCTACACCTTC; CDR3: CSASGGNYGYTF
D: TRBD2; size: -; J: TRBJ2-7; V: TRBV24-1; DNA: TGTGCCACCAGCGTGGGACTAGCGGGAGGAGTTTCCTACGAGCAGTACTTC; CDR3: CATSVGLAGGVSYEQYF
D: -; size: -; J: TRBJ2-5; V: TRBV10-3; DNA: TGTGCCATCAGTGACCCTAGCGCCCCGCAAGAGACCCAGTACTTC; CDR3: CAISDPSAPQETQYF
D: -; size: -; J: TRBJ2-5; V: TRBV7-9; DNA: TGTGCCAGCAGCTTACGGCAAGAGACCCAGTACTTC; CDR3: CASSLRQETQYF
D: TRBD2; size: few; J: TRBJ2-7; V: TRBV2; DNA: TGTGCCAGCAGAATAGCGGGTGCCTACGAGCAGTACTTC; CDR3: CASRIAGAYEQYF
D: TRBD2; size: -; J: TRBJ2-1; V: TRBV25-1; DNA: TGTGCCAGCAGGGTAGGACTAGCGGGAGTCGGGGAGCAGTTCTTC; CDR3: CASRVGLAGVGEQFF
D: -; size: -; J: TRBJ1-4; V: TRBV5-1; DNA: TGCGCCAGCAGCTTGCAGGGGAGTGAAAAACTGTTTTTT; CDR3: CASSLQGSEKLFF
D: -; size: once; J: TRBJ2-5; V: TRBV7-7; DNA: TGTGCTAGCAGCTTGTTTGGAGGGGCCCAGTACTTC; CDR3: CASSLFGGAQYF
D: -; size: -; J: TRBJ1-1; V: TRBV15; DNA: TGTGCCACCAAGAAGGACAGCAGGAACACTGAAGCTTTCTTT; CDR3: CATKKDSRNTEAFF
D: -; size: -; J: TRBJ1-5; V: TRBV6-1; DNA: TGTGCCAGCAGTGAAGGCCAGCCCCAGCATTTT; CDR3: CASSEGQPQHF
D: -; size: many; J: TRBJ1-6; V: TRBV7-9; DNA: TGTGCCAGCAGTTGGGGGCAAGAAAGGGATTCACCCCTCCACTTT; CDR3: CASSWGQERDSPLHF
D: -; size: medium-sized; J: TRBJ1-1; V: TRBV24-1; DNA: TGTGCCACCAGTGATCCTAGTCGGGACGAAGCTTTCTTT; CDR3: CATSDPSRDEAFF
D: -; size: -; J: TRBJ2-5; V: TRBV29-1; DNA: TGCAGCGTTGAAGGCGCAGTGGGGGGTTCAACGCCCCAAGAGACCCAGTACTTC; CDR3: CSVEGAVGGSTPQETQYF